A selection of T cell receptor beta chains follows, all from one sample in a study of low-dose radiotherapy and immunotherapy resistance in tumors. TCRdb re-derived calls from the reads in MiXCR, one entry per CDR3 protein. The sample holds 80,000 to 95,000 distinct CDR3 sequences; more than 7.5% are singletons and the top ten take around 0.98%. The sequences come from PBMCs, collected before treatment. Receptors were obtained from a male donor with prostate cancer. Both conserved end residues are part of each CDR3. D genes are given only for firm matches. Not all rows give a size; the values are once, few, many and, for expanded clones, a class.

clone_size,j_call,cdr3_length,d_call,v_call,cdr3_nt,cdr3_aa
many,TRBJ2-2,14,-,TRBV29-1,TGCAGCGTGCCCGGGACATATAACACCGGGGAGCTGTTTTTT,CSVPGTYNTGELFF
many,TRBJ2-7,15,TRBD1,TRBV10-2,TGCGCCAGCAGAGAGAGACAGGGGTGGTCCTACGAGCAGTACTTC,CASRERQGWSYEQYF
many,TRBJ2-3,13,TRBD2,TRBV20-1,TGCAGTGCCGGAGCGGGAGGCACAGATACGCAGTATTTT,CSAGAGGTDTQYF
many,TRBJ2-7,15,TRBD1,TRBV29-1,TGCAGCGCCTCAGGACAGGGGGCGTTGGTCCACGAGCAGTACTTC,CSASGQGALVHEQYF
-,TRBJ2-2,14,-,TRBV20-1,TGCAGTGCCGCTGGACTATACGACACCGGGGAGCTGTTTTTT,CSAAGLYDTGELFF
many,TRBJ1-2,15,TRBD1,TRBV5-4,TGTGCCAGCAGCCCCCCCCCAGGGGGTAACTATGGCTACACCTTC,CASSPPPGGNYGYTF
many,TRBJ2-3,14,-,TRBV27,TGTGCCAGCAGCCCTATGGGGTCCCAAGATACGCAGTATTTT,CASSPMGSQDTQYF
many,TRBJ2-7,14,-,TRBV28,TGTGCCAGCAGTTTACCGGGCAGTCCCTACGAGCAGTACTTC,CASSLPGSPYEQYF
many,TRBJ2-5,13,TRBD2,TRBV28,TGTGCCAGCAGTTTGGGAGGGACGGAGACCCAGTACTTC,CASSLGGTETQYF
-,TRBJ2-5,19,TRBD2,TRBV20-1,TGCAGTGCTAGACCCTTCGGACTAGCGGGAGGAGGGGACCAAGAGACCCAGTACTTC,CSARPFGLAGGGDQETQYF
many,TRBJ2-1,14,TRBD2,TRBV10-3,TGTGCCATCGGGAGACTAGCGGTCTACAATGAGCAGTTCTTC,CAIGRLAVYNEQFF
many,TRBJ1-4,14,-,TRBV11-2,TGTGCCAGCAGCTTAGATGTCGCAAATGAAAAACTGTTTTTT,CASSLDVANEKLFF
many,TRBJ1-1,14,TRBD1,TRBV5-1,TGCGCCAGCAGCTCCGGACAGGCTCGCACTGAAGCTTTCTTT,CASSSGQARTEAFF
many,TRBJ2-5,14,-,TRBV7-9,TGTGCCAGCAGCAATTCTCGGGGGCAAGAGACCCAGTACTTC,CASSNSRGQETQYF
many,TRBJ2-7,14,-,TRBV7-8,TGTGCCAGCAGCTCTCAGACAGGCTCCTACGAGCAGTACTTC,CASSSQTGSYEQYF
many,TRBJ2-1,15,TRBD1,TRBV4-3,TGCGCCAGCAGCCAAGGGGAGACAGGGGGCAGGCGACAGTTCTTC,CASSQGETGGRRQFF
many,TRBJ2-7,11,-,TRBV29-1,TGCAGCGTCCCCGGGCCCAGCGGGCAGTACTTC,CSVPGPSGQYF
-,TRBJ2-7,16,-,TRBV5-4,TGTGCCAGCAGCTTGGTGGGGCAGGGGACAACCTACGAGCAGTACTTC,CASSLVGQGTTYEQYF
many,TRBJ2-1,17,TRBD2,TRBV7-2,TGTGCCAGCAGCTTAGGACTAGCGGGAGTTTCCTACAATGAGCAGTTCTTC,CASSLGLAGVSYNEQFF
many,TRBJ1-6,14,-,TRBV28,TGTGCCAGCACCAAGACAGGATCCAACTCACCCCTCCACTTT,CASTKTGSNSPLHF
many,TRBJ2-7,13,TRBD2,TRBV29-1,TGCAGCGTTGGAGGCGGGAGTGAATACGAGCAGTACTTC,CSVGGGSEYEQYF
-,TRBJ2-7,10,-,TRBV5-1,TGCGCCAGCAGAACCTACGAGCAGTACTTC,CASRTYEQYF
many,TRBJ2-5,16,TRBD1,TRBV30,TGTGCCTGGAGTGCGGGAACCAATGACAGGGAAGAGACCCAGTACTTC,CAWSAGTNDREETQYF
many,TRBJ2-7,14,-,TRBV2,TGTGCCAGCACCCCGGGCGGAGTCAGCTACGAGCAGTACTTC,CASTPGGVSYEQYF
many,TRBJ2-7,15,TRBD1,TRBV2,TGTGCCAGCAGTCTCCGGACAGGGCGTACCTACGAGCAGTACTTC,CASSLRTGRTYEQYF
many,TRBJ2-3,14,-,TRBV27,TGTGCCAGCAGTTTAAGCGGGAGCACAGATACGCAGTATTTT,CASSLSGSTDTQYF
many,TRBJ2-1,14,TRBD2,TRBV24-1,TGTGCCACCAGTCCTAGCGGTTCCTACAATGAGCAGTTCTTC,CATSPSGSYNEQFF